This T cell receptor (beta chain) is from a study of beta chain features in type 1 diabetes. The overall study: Over all samples combined, some 110 million sorted cells were examined. Regarding the study as a whole: cDNA sequencing could over-represent cells with high TCR expression. HLA influence on TCRB rearrangement stayed unresolved here. Moderate but significant shortening of TCRB CDR3s was recorded in all four CD4+ subsets from Type 1 diabetes patients.

Isolated RNA was reverse transcribed in full, so expressed TCRB transcripts were sequenced. Naive, central memory and regulatory T cell samples yielded around 3.5 million reads on average. This table comes from immunoSEQ multiplex PCR, and its TCRdb copy is limited to in-frame clones, with some not included. Among approximately 170,000 clones listed, approximately 7.8% were seen once. Comments on this clone: The antigen is undetermined.

V dropped 2 bases and J dropped 2; count of bases not matched to a gene: 3. Germline V CDR1 and CDR2: SGHDT, YYEEEE. This CDR3 spans 14 amino acids. Sequencing was done on a sample of central memory CD4+ T cells from blood. The chain recombines TRBV5-6 with TRBJ1-2; 7 bases align to TRBD1. This sequence originates from a woman aged 35 to 49 with type 1 diabetes. CDR3 DNA: TGTGCCAGCAGCTTCGAACAGGGGAACTATGGCTACACCTTC. Amino acid sequence: CASSFEQGNYGYTF.